The present entry profiles one TCR beta chain with its context. Its matching antigen is unknown. Unmatched junction bases numbered 12, after V lost 5 bases and J lost 3 bases. Germline V gene lookup returns CDR1 SGHNT and CDR2 YENEEA. CDR3 length: 16 residues. Generated by immunoSEQ multiplex PCR, the TCRdb table keeps only in-frame clones and is missing some. The sample lists under 150,000 clones; 85% were seen once. This sample was taken from a study of T cell responses to AZD1222 COVID-19 vaccine. Points from the study as a whole: Nearly half of spike-specific TCRs reportedly target unmutated variant regions. Repertoires were collected only later (after the peak T cell response had occurred). Donors skewed white British and female; clonal diversity was possibly underestimated. Spike-specific TCR breadth and depth grew following two AZD1222 doses.

Material: peripheral blood, obtained 28 days after the second dose of the MenACWY control vaccine. The receptor was derived from an adult who received the MenACWY meningococcal vaccine as a control. This rearrangement joins TRBV11-3 to TRBJ2-5; 7 bases fit TRBD2. CDR3 protein: CASSPSISAGEETQYF. As DNA, the CDR3 is TGTGCCAGCAGCCCCTCGATATCTGCGGGGGAAGAGACCCAGTACTTC.